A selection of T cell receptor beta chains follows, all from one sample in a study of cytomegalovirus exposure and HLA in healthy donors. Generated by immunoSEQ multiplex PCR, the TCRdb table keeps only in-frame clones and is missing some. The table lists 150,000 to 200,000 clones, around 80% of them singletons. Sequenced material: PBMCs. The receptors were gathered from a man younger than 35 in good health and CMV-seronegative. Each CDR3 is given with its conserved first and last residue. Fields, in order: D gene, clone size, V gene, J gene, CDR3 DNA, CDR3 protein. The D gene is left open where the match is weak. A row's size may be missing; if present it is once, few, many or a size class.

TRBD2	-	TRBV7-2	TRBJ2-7	TGTGCCAGCAGCTATGCGGGGGTGATCTCCTACGAGCAGTACTTC	CASSYAGVISYEQYF
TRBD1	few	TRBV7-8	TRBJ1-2	TGTGCCAGCAACACGGGACAGGGAGACTATGGCTACACCTTC	CASNTGQGDYGYTF
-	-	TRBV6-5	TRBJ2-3	TGTGCCAGCAGTTACTCCCTCGGCGGGCACACAGATACGCAGTATTTT	CASSYSLGGHTDTQYF
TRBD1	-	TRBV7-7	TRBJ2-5	TGTGCTAGCAGCTTAGGGACAGGGGAACAAGAGACCCAGTACTTC	CASSLGTGEQETQYF
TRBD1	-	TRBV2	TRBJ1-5	TGTGCCAGCAGTAAACAGGGGGTTACTTATCAGCCCCAGCATTTT	CASSKQGVTYQPQHF
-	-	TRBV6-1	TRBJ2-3	TGTGCCAGCAGACTGACAGGATACACAGATACGCAGTATTTT	CASRLTGYTDTQYF
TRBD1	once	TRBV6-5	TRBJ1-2	TGTGCCAGCAGTTACTCTGGGACAGCCTACTATGGCTACACCTTC	CASSYSGTAYYGYTF
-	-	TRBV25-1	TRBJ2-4	TGTGCCAGCAGTGGTGGTGGGACTCGTAAAGACATTCAGTACTTC	CASSGGGTRKDIQYF
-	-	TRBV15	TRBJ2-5	TGTGCCACCAGCGATCAGGGTTCATCAGAGACCCAGTACTTC	CATSDQGSSETQYF
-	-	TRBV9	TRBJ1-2	TGTGCCAGCAGCACCCGGGACACACATAACTATGGCTACACCTTC	CASSTRDTHNYGYTF
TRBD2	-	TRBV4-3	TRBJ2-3	TGCGCCAGCAGCCAAGATTTAATGTACGGGACTAGCAGTCCAGATACGCAGTATTTT	CASSQDLMYGTSSPDTQYF
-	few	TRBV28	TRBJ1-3	TGTGCCAGCAGTTTAGGGGGAGGCAACACCATATATTTT	CASSLGGGNTIYF
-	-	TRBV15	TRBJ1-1	TGTGCCACCAGGAGGCGGGACAACACTGAAGCTTTCTTT	CATRRRDNTEAFF
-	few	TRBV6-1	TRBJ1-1	TGTGCCAGCAGTGAACGGGGGGCGGCAGCTTTCTTT	CASSERGAAAFF
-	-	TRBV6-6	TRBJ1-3	TGTGCCAGCAGTTACGGGCAGCTCGGAAACACCATATATTTT	CASSYGQLGNTIYF
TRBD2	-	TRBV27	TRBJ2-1	TGTGCCAGCAGTTTATCCTCGGGACTAGAAATCTACAATGAGCAGTTCTTC	CASSLSSGLEIYNEQFF
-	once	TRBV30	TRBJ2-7	TGTGCCTGGAGTGTAGCCAGATCTAGCGAGCAGTACTTC	CAWSVARSSEQYF
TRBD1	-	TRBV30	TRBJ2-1	TGTGCCTGCACGGGACAGGGTATCAATGAGCAGTTCTTC	CACTGQGINEQFF
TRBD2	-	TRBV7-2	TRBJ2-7	TGTGCCAGCAGCTTAGGAGGGACTAGCGGAAGTTACGAGCAGTACTTC	CASSLGGTSGSYEQYF
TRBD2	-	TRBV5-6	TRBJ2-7	TGTGCCAGCAGCCCGCCAGCGGGAGGGCCAGGAGAGCAGTACTTC	CASSPPAGGPGEQYF
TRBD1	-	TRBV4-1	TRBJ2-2	TGCGCCAGCAGCCGCGCCCTGTCCGGGACAGGGTCCGGGGAGCTGTTTTTT	CASSRALSGTGSGELFF
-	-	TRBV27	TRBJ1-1	TGTGCCAGCACCCCGTCATTGACAGGGAACACTGAAGCTTTCTTT	CASTPSLTGNTEAFF
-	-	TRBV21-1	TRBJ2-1	TGTGCCAGCAGCAAACCCACCCCGGGAGGTGGGACCAATGAGCAGTTCTTC	CASSKPTPGGGTNEQFF
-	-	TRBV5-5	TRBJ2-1	TGTGCCAGCAGCTTACGAGGGGGACCTTACAATGAGCAGTTCTTC	CASSLRGGPYNEQFF
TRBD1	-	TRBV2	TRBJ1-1	TGTGCCAGCCGGGACAGGGTGAACACTGAAGCTTTCTTT	CASRDRVNTEAFF
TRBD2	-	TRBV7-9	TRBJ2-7	TGTGCCAGCAGCAAGACTAGCAGTACCTACGAGCAGTACTTC	CASSKTSSTYEQYF
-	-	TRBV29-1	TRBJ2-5	TGCAGCGTTCCTGCTGACAGGCCCTACCAAGAGACCCAGTACTTC	CSVPADRPYQETQYF
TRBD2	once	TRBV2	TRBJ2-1	TGTGCCAGCGGGGAGTGGGCGGGACTAGCGGGAGGAGCTGAGCAGTTCTTC	CASGEWAGLAGGAEQFF
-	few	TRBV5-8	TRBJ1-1	TGTGCCAGCAGCTTGTTACAGGGGAACACTGAAGCTTTCTTT	CASSLLQGNTEAFF
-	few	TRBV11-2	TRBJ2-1	TGTGCCAGCAGCTTCGGGAGCTCCTACAATGAGCAGTTCTTC	CASSFGSSYNEQFF
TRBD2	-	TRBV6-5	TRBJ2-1	TGTGCCAGCAGTTCTTCTAGCGGGAGGGAGCAGTTCTTC	CASSSSSGREQFF
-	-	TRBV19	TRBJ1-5	TGTGCCAGTAGCAGTAGGCGGGGGAATAGCAATCAGCCCCAGCATTTT	CASSSRRGNSNQPQHF
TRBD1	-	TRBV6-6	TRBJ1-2	TGTGCCAGCAGTTACTTAGGGGGACAGGACACCTTC	CASSYLGGQDTF
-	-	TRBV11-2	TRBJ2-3	TGTGCCAGCAGCACCCCCGGGACAAAAGCCAGAGATACGCAGTATTTT	CASSTPGTKARDTQYF
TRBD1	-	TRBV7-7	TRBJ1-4	TGTGCTAGCAGTTCCCTTCCGGGACAGGGCCAACCAGCAACTAATGAAAAACTGTTTTTT	CASSSLPGQGQPATNEKLFF
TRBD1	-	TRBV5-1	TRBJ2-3	TGCGCCAGCAGCCCCGGGGACAGGTGGGGAGATACGCAGTATTTT	CASSPGDRWGDTQYF
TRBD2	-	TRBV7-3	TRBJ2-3	TGTGCCAGCAGCTTACGTGCGGGAGGGCGCTCAGATACGCAGTATTTT	CASSLRAGGRSDTQYF
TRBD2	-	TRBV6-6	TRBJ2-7	TGTGCCAGCAGTAAGGCTAGCGGGTTAAGCGAGCAGTACTTC	CASSKASGLSEQYF
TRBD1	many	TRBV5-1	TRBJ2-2	TGCGCCAGCAGCTGGGGACAGAATAACACCGGGGAGCTGTTTTTT	CASSWGQNNTGELFF
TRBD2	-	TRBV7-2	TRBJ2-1	TGTGCCAGCAGCTTAGAACCCGACCGCGGGGGTCCGTTCTTC	CASSLEPDRGGPFF
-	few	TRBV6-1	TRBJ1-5	TGTGCCAGCAGGGACCGGGACTCTCGCAATCAGCCCCAGCATTTT	CASRDRDSRNQPQHF
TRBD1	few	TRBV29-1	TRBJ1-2	TGCAGCGTTCAGAAGACAGGGGCAAATGGCTACACCTTC	CSVQKTGANGYTF
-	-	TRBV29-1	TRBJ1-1	TGCAGCGTTGACAGGACTTCTGAAGCTTTCTTT	CSVDRTSEAFF
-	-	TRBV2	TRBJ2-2	TGTGCCAGCAGTGGTTCGGTCAGCCGGGCGAACACCGGGGAGCTGTTTTTT	CASSGSVSRANTGELFF
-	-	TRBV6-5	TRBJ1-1	TGTGCCAGCAGTTACTCTAACAGGGCGGTGGGAGCTTTCTTT	CASSYSNRAVGAFF
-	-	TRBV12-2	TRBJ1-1	TGTGCAAGTCGCTCTCCCACCGGAACCGGGACAGGGGAGTTGGTGGACACTGAAGCTTTCTTT	CASRSPTGTGTGELVDTEAFF
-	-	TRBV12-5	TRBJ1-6	TGTGCTAGTGGACCAGGGGCTGGCGATTCACCCCTCCACTTT	CASGPGAGDSPLHF